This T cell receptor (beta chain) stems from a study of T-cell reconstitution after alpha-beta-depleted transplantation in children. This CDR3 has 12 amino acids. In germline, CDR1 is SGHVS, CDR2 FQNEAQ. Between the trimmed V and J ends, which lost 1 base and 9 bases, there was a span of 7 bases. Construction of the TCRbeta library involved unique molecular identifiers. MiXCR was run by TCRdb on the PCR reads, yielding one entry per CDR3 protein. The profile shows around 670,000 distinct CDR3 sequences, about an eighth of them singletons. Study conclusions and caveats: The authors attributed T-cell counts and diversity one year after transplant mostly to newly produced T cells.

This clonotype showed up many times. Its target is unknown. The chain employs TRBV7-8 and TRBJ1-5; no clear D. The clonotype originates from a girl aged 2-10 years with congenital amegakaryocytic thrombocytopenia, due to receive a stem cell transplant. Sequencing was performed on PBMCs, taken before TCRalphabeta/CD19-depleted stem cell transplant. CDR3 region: CASSLVGRPQHF. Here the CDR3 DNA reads TGTGCCAGCAGCTTAGTAGGACGGCCCCAGCATTTT.